The rows below give T cell receptor beta chains drawn from one sample of a study of neurological immune-mediated disorders. TCRdb passed the 5' RACE reads through MiXCR, listing each CDR3 protein once. The sample holds about 62,000 distinct CDR3 sequences, around 4.8% seen once. Material: PBMCs. The receptors here all came from a woman in her 50s with multiple sclerosis. CDR3s include the opening cysteine and the closing phenylalanine or tryptophan. The order of the fields is clone size, D gene, J gene, V gene, CDR3 protein, CDR3 DNA. The D gene is left open where the match is weak. Where a row states a size, it is once, few, many or the class of an expanded clone; other rows omit it.

many TRBD1 TRBJ2-7 TRBV5-4 CASSLSGTASYEQYF TGTGCCAGCAGCCTCTCCGGGACAGCCTCCTACGAGCAGTACTTC
few . TRBJ2-3 TRBV6-2/TRBV6-3 CASSYSPRGAIGDTQYF TGTGCCAGCAGTTACTCCCCACGGGGGGCCATTGGGGATACGCAGTATTTT
many . TRBJ2-3 TRBV20-1 CSAVAGAVTDTQYF TGCAGTGCTGTGGCAGGGGCGGTCACAGATACGCAGTATTTT
many TRBD2 TRBJ2-7 TRBV4-1 CASSHLGTSGSDEQYF TGCGCCAGCAGCCATTTAGGGACTAGTGGGAGCGACGAGCAGTACTTC
many . TRBJ2-7 TRBV12-3/TRBV12-4 CASQGGLYEQYF TGTGCCAGCCAGGGGGGTCTCTACGAGCAGTACTTC
many . TRBJ1-1 TRBV3-1 CASSQASAGGEAFF TGTGCCAGCAGCCAAGCGTCCGCGGGGGGTGAAGCTTTCTTT
many . TRBJ1-1 TRBV28 CASSLSRGRASTEAFF TGTGCCAGCAGTTTATCCCGGGGGAGGGCCAGCACTGAAGCTTTCTTT
. TRBD2 TRBJ2-1 TRBV29-1 CSVARLASNEQFF TGCAGCGTTGCCCGACTAGCCTCCAATGAGCAGTTCTTC
many . TRBJ1-1 TRBV5-1 CASSSGHVNTEAFF TGCGCCAGCAGCTCGGGACATGTGAACACTGAAGCTTTCTTT
many . TRBJ1-1 TRBV7-2 CASSLALGARSEAFF TGTGCCAGCAGCTTAGCGCTCGGGGCACGGTCTGAAGCTTTCTTT
many . TRBJ2-7 TRBV4-3 CASSRTAGALSYEQYF TGCGCCAGCAGCCGCACTGCGGGGGCACTCTCCTACGAGCAGTACTTC
many . TRBJ2-1 TRBV10-3 CAISGQETYNEQFF TGTGCCATCAGTGGGCAGGAAACCTACAATGAGCAGTTCTTC
many . TRBJ2-7 TRBV20-1 CSARNLGTGAYEQYF TGCAGTGCGAGGAATTTGGGGACGGGAGCCTACGAGCAGTACTTC
many TRBD2 TRBJ2-7 TRBV5-1 CASSFGGGRGDEQYF TGCGCCAGCAGCTTTGGGGGAGGGCGAGGAGACGAGCAGTACTTC
many . TRBJ1-5 TRBV4-1 CASSQDLRSNQPQHF TGCGCCAGCAGCCAAGATCTTCGGAGCAATCAGCCCCAGCATTTT
many . TRBJ2-5 TRBV2 CASGEIEETQYF TGTGCCAGCGGGGAGATAGAAGAGACCCAGTACTTC
many TRBD1 TRBJ2-5 TRBV5-1 CASSLGDRVETQYF TGCGCCAGCAGCTTGGGTGACAGGGTTGAGACCCAGTACTTC
many TRBD1 TRBJ2-5 TRBV5-1 CASSGQGQETQYF TGTGCCAGCAGCGGACAGGGCCAAGAGACCCAGTACTTC
many . TRBJ1-5 TRBV20-1 CSAITGSTLNQPQHF TGCAGTGCTATCACCGGGAGCACCCTTAATCAGCCCCAGCATTTT
many TRBD2 TRBJ2-3 TRBV7-3 CASSFLAGGDTQYF TGTGCCAGCAGCTTCCTAGCGGGGGGAGATACGCAGTATTTT
many . TRBJ1-2 TRBV20-1 CSAKAGAGYTF TGCAGTGCTAAAGCAGGGGCTGGCTACACCTTC
many . TRBJ2-7 TRBV7-8 CASSYSGIETEQYF TGTGCCAGCAGCTATTCAGGGATTGAAACCGAGCAGTACTTC
many TRBD2 TRBJ2-2 TRBV28 CASSLSGGFYTGELFF TGTGCCAGCAGTTTATCCGGGGGGTTCTACACCGGGGAGCTGTTTTTT
many . TRBJ1-4 TRBV5-1 CASSSDGTTNEKLFF TGCGCCAGCAGCTCGGACGGTACAACTAATGAAAAACTGTTTTTT
. . TRBJ2-7 TRBV28 CASSPEGSSYEQYF TGTGCCAGCAGTCCGGAGGGGAGCTCCTACGAGCAGTACTTC
many . TRBJ1-2 TRBV3-1 CASSQGQLYGYTF TGTGCCAGCAGCCAAGGACAGCTCTATGGCTACACCTTC
few . TRBJ2-3 TRBV11-2 CASRGPDTQYF TGTGCCAGCAGGGGGCCAGATACGCAGTATTTT
many TRBD1 TRBJ2-2 TRBV7-2 CASSLRQGDAGELFF TGTGCCAGCAGCCTTAGACAGGGTGACGCCGGGGAGCTGTTTTTT
many . TRBJ1-1 TRBV14 CASSLLPGANTEAFF TGTGCCAGCAGCCTCTTGCCGGGGGCCAACACTGAAGCTTTCTTT
many TRBD1 TRBJ2-6 TRBV30 CAWTRGPGANVLTF TGTGCCTGGACAAGGGGGCCCGGGGCCAACGTCCTGACTTTC
many . TRBJ2-3 TRBV13 CASSLLQQEGTDTQYF TGTGCCAGCAGCCTCCTACAACAAGAGGGTACAGATACGCAGTATTTT
. . TRBJ2-1 TRBV4-3 CASSQDGSINNEQFF TGCGCCAGCAGCCAAGATGGCAGTATCAACAATGAGCAGTTCTTC
many . TRBJ1-2 TRBV20-1 CSAPGKNYGYTF TGCAGTGCTCCCGGGAAGAACTATGGCTACACCTTC
many TRBD1 TRBJ1-6 TRBV9 CASSVGTGTGDSPLHF TGTGCCAGCAGCGTAGGTACAGGGACAGGGGATTCACCCCTCCACTTT
many . TRBJ1-1 TRBV12-3/TRBV12-4 CASSYYRNTEAFF TGTGCCAGCAGTTACTACCGGAACACTGAAGCTTTCTTT
few . TRBJ2-1 TRBV27 CASMERGAYNEQFF TGTGCCAGCATGGAGAGGGGGGCCTACAATGAGCAGTTCTTC
many . TRBJ1-2 TRBV5-1 CASSLGYEQMYGYTF TGCGCCAGCAGCTTGGGATACGAACAGATGTATGGCTACACCTTC
many TRBD2 TRBJ2-3 TRBV6-2/TRBV6-3 CASSLPTSGETQYF TGTGCCAGCAGTCTACCGACTAGCGGGGAAACGCAGTATTTT
many . TRBJ1-4 TRBV5-5 CASSLSKNEKLFF TGTGCCAGCAGCTTGTCGAAGAATGAAAAACTGTTTTTT
. . TRBJ2-6 TRBV10-3 CATRDSGANVLTF TGTGCCACTCGGGATAGTGGGGCCAACGTCCTGACTTTC
many . TRBJ2-5 TRBV9 CASSVAWRGAETQYF TGTGCCAGCAGCGTAGCTTGGCGGGGTGCCGAGACCCAGTACTTC
many . TRBJ1-6 TRBV7-2 CASSFGSKSPLHF TGTGCCAGCAGCTTTGGCTCTAAGTCACCCCTCCACTTT
. . TRBJ2-3 TRBV12-5 CASGSTRASTDTQYF TGTGCTAGTGGGTCGACACGTGCTAGCACAGATACGCAGTATTTT
. TRBD1 TRBJ2-7 TRBV27 CASSLWGQLDEQYF TGTGCCAGCAGTTTATGGGGACAGTTAGACGAGCAGTACTTC
. . TRBJ2-1 TRBV10-3 CAISEDREYNEQFF TGTGCCATCAGTGAGGATCGGGAGTACAATGAGCAGTTCTTC
many TRBD1 TRBJ1-4 TRBV20-1 CSASDTGTGGEKLFF TGCAGTGCTAGTGATACCGGGACAGGGGGAGAAAAACTGTTTTTT
many TRBD2 TRBJ2-1 TRBV20-1 CSAGPGGGEQFF TGCAGTGCTGGCCCGGGCGGGGGTGAGCAGTTCTTC
many . TRBJ2-1 TRBV11-2 CASSGGGWDPSYNEQFF TGTGCCAGCAGCGGGGGAGGTTGGGACCCCTCCTACAATGAGCAGTTCTTC
many . TRBJ2-1 TRBV7-8 CASSPRGDNSYNEQFF TGTGCCAGCAGCCCCCGCGGGGACAACTCCTACAATGAGCAGTTCTTC
many . TRBJ2-2 TRBV20-1 CSASKYGGRYTGELFF TGCAGTGCTAGTAAATATGGCGGAAGATACACCGGGGAGCTGTTTTTT
. . TRBJ2-3 TRBV5-5 CASSLMFTDTQYF TGTGCCAGCAGCTTGATGTTCACAGATACGCAGTATTTT
many TRBD1 TRBJ2-3 TRBV20-1 CSATTGGTDTQYF TGCAGTGCTACGACAGGGGGCACAGATACGCAGTATTTT